This T cell receptor beta chain appears in the sequencing data of a study of Graves' ophthalmopathy and Graves' hyperthyroidism. The ends were cut back, 6 bases at V and 5 bases at J, with 6 bases in the middle. CDR1 is MNHEY and CDR2 is SVGEGT in the germline V gene. There are 11 residues in the CDR3. Transcripts of RNA were the source for amplifying TCR beta CDR3 regions. Second-round multiplex PCR followed a first-round RT-PCR using HTBI primers. MiXCR, run by TCRdb on the multiplex PCR reads, gives a single entry per CDR3 protein. The table records about 380,000 distinct CDR3 sequences, 15% of them present only once. Whole-study findings and limits: Ophthalmopathy progression was predicted with 55% to 71% sensitivity and about 72% specificity. Detection in blood was also observed for most expanded thyroid clonotypes above 0.001 frequency.

Many counts were recorded for this clonotype. Antigen specificity is unknown. Other autoimmune diseases, uncontrolled infections, pregnancy or lactation led to the exclusion of patients. Fresh peripheral blood, roughly 9.8 ml, was the PBMC source. The rearrangement uses TRBV6-2 or TRBV6-3 and TRBJ2-3; D unclear. The specimen sequenced was peripheral blood. This receptor was obtained from a woman under 30 with stable Graves' hyperthyroidism. This CDR3 reads CASRVLDTQYF. The CDR3 coding sequence is TGTGCCAGCAGGGTTTTAGATACGCAGTATTTT.